The 21 T cell receptor beta chains listed next were all sequenced from one sample in a study of T cells after yellow fever vaccination. TCRdb recomputed calls from the 5' RACE reads with MiXCR, one row per CDR3 protein. The sample yields about 340,000 distinct CDR3 sequences, around 12% seen once. Specimen: CD4+ T cells sorted from PBMCs, collected 15 days after the yellow fever booster vaccination. The receptors were gathered from a man aged 18-30 years who received the YFV17D yellow fever vaccine.

The chain has TRBV29-1 and TRBJ2-5, with 10 bases that match TRBD1. V gave up 7 bases and J gave up 5 bases; unmatched junction bases: 7. Germline V gene sequence: CDR1 SQVTM, CDR2 ANQGSEA. The CDR3 runs 13 residues. The CDR3 sequence: CSASTGGAETQYF. CDR3 bases: TGCAGCGCTTCGACAGGGGGCGCGGAGACCCAGTACTTC.

This chain uses TRBV7-9 with TRBJ1-6, with TRBD1 as a possible D gene (5 bases). There are 18 residues in the CDR3. The V gene's germline CDR1 is SEHNR and CDR2 FQNEAQ (reference sequence). Between the trimmed V and J ends, which lost 9 bases and 0 bases, there was a span of 21 bases. CDR3 DNA sequence: TGTGCCAGTGTTCCTCCGGGGACCGTGAGCTCCTATAATTCACCCCTCCACTTT. As protein: CASVPPGTVSSYNSPLHF.

The CDR3 is CASSEPSRIDQPQHF. CDR3 DNA: TGTGCCAGCAGTGAACCCAGCCGGATTGATCAGCCCCAGCATTTT. The chain is built from TRBV12-3 or TRBV12-4 and TRBJ1-5; D gene unclear. The CDR3 spans 15 residues. The V and J ends lost 5 bases and 5 bases respectively, with 16 bases between them.

This clonotype was seen a few times. This chain connects TRBV6-1 to TRBJ2-7; no clear D. Trimming removed 2 bases from V and 2 bases from J, with 7 bases in between. Looked up from germline, CDR1 is MNHNS and CDR2 is SASEGT. This CDR3 has 13 residues. The CDR3 nucleotides read TGTGCCAGCAGTGAAATGCACCCCTACGAGCAGTACTTC. Encoded protein: CASSEMHPYEQYF.

V and J are TRBV7-6 and TRBJ1-1, with D unclear. The CDR3 spans 13 residues. V was shortened by 5 bases and J by 1 base, with 8 bases between the two germline ends. CDR1 SGHVS and CDR2 FNYEAQ come from the germline V gene. CDR3 residues: CASSEVGNTEAFF. The DNA for the CDR3 is TGTGCCAGCAGCGAGGTGGGGAACACTGAAGCTTTCTTT.

The table lists this clonotype with a few counts. The rearrangement uses TRBV20-1 and TRBJ2-4; D uncertain. CDR3 length: 13 amino acids. Trimming removed 6 bases from V and 5 bases from J, with 14 bases in between. Germline assignment: CDR1 DFQATT and CDR2 SNEGSKA (reference sequence). In nucleotides, the CDR3 is TGCAGTGCACTGAGACAAGTACAAAACATTCAGTACTTC. This translates into CSALRQVQNIQYF.

The chain uses TRBV28 and TRBJ2-7; D remains ambiguous. Trimming took 3 bases from V and 0 from J, leaving 6 bases between them. There are 13 residues in the CDR3. Germline loops: CDR1 MDHEN, CDR2 SYDVKM. The DNA for the CDR3 is TGTGCCAGCAGTTTCTGGGCCTCCTACGAGCAGTACGTC. Protein: CASSFWASYEQYV.

The chain has TRBV4-3 and TRBJ2-7; D perhaps matches TRBD2 (6 bases). The CDR3 runs 17 residues. The V gene lost 0 bases and the J gene lost 3 bases, with 18 bases spanning the gap. Germline assignment: CDR1 LGHNA and CDR2 YSLEER. The CDR3 region is CASSQDSGGVTLYEQYF. For the CDR3, the DNA is TGCGCCAGCAGCCAAGATAGCGGAGGGGTCACTCTCTACGAGCAGTACTTC.

This clonotype showed up just a few times. The chain links TRBV29-1 to TRBJ2-3; D is possibly TRBD1 (6 bases). The CDR3 totals 13 residues. V lost 2 bases and J 5 bases, leaving 11 bases between the germline ends. The germline V gene encodes CDR1 SQVTM and CDR2 ANQGSEA. This chain's CDR3 is CSVERGHGDTQYF. DNA for the CDR3: TGCAGCGTTGAAAGGGGACACGGAGATACGCAGTATTTT.

The chain carries TRBV11-2 and TRBJ1-1; the D gene is possibly TRBD1 (6 bases). The CDR3 loop spans 13 amino acids. With 4 bases removed from V and 5 bases from J, the gap between germline ends came to 11 bases. Germline lookup yields CDR1 SGHAT and CDR2 FQNNGV. CDR3 sequence (DNA): TGTGCCAGCAGCTATACAGGGAGGACTGAAGCTTTCTTT. Amino acids: CASSYTGRTEAFF.

In its sample, this clonotype was seen many times. J is TRBJ2-1 and V is TRBV9; 9 bases fit TRBD2. The CDR3 contains 15 residues. The germline gives CDR1 SGDLS, CDR2 YYNGEE. V dropped 4 bases and J dropped 4; count of bases not matched to a gene: 6. The CDR3 loop reads CASSLTSGDYNEQFF. DNA of the CDR3: TGTGCCAGCAGCCTGACTAGCGGTGATTACAATGAGCAGTTCTTC.

This chain connects TRBV20-1 to TRBJ2-3, with D possibly matching TRBD2 (6 bases). This CDR3 is built from 15 residues. V lost 8 bases, J lost 0 bases, and 18 bases lay in between. Germline V gives CDR1 DFQATT, CDR2 SNEGSKA (reference sequence). CDR3 in DNA: TGCAGTACCACACTAGCCCCCCTTAGCACAGATACGCAGTATTTT. As protein: CSTTLAPLSTDTQYF.

This chain uses TRBV7-2 with TRBJ2-7; TRBD2 matches 12 bases. The germline CDR1 and CDR2 sequences are SGHTA and FQGNSA. After removal of 1 base from V and 6 bases from J, the junction contained 7 bases not matched to a gene. The CDR3 sequence is 16 residues long. Written as DNA, the CDR3 is TGTGCCAGCAGCTTAGGAGCTAGCGGGGGGGCGCGCGAGCAGTACTTC. This sequence encodes CASSLGASGGAREQYF.

This clonotype was seen more than once but under ten times. The rearrangement joins TRBV27 to TRBJ1-6; 9 bases are shared with TRBD1. The germline V gene encodes CDR1 MNHEY and CDR2 SMNVEV (reference sequence). The CDR3 loop spans 16 amino acids. The junction had 11 bases not matched to a gene; V was cut back by 6 bases and J by 8 bases. In DNA, the CDR3 is TGTGCCAGCAGCCGGGACAGGGCACCCGCACATTCACCCCTCCACTTT. Amino acid sequence: CASSRDRAPAHSPLHF.

This chain links TRBV5-1 with TRBJ2-1; 10 bases are shared with TRBD2. The CDR3 sequence is 16 residues long. CDR1 and CDR2 from the germline V gene are SGHRS and YFSETQ. With 4 bases clipped from V and 10 bases from J, the junction kept 14 bases outside the gene matches. CDR3 nucleotides: TGCGCCAGCAGCCGCCTTACCCCTAGCGGGGGCGGCGAGCAGTTCTTC. This translates into CASSRLTPSGGGEQFF.

The chain employs TRBV2 and TRBJ1-5; 8 bases map to TRBD1. In germline, CDR1 is SNHLY, CDR2 FYNNEI. The CDR3 spans 17 residues. Germline trimming cut 9 bases from V and 2 bases from J; bases unmatched to any gene: 15. Here the CDR3 DNA reads TGTGCCAGTCTGGAGTGGCAGGGGGCAAGTGGCAATCAGCCCCAGCATTTT. The encoded protein is CASLEWQGASGNQPQHF.

This sequence joins TRBV7-2 and TRBJ1-4; no firm D call. The CDR3 runs to 15 residues. CDR1 is SGHTA, CDR2 FQGNSA, per germline. V was pared by 4 bases and J by 0 bases, with 9 bases between. The CDR3 loop is CASSYNKATNEKLFF. The CDR3 DNA reads TGTGCCAGCAGCTACAATAAAGCAACTAATGAAAAACTGTTTTTT.

The rearrangement joins TRBV24-1 to TRBJ2-1; the D gene could be TRBD1 or TRBD2 (6 bases each). CDR1 and CDR2 (germline): KGHDR, SFDVKD. V dropped 8 bases and J dropped 12 bases, with 19 bases sitting between them. The CDR3 length is 13 residues. The chain's CDR3 is CATMGGAPSRQFF. The DNA of the CDR3 is TGTGCCACCATGGGGGGCGCACCTTCCAGGCAGTTCTTC.

Remarks on this clonotype: At one boundary the junction diverges from the germline segment, which might be a read error. This chain joins TRBV5-1 and TRBJ2-7, with 9 bases aligning to TRBD2. The CDR3 has 14 residues. Germline assignment: CDR1 SGHRS and CDR2 YFSETQ. The CDR3: CASRLAGGANEQYF. The CDR3 region has the DNA TGCGCCAGCAGGTTGGCGGGGGGGGCCAACGAGCAGTACTTC.

This clonotype was observed a handful of times. The chain couples TRBV20-1 to TRBJ2-7; the D is unclear. The CDR3 totals 14 residues. Deletions cut 2 bases from V and 2 bases from J, with 13 bases between. Germline assignment: CDR1 DFQATT and CDR2 SNEGSKA (reference sequence). CDR3 sequence reads: CSARFDTKPYEQYF. The CDR3 DNA reads as TGCAGTGCTAGATTCGACACAAAACCCTACGAGCAGTACTTC.

This clonotype was counted a few times. The V call is TRBV7-8, the J call TRBJ2-3; tentatively, D is TRBD2 (5 bases). Trimming removed 6 bases from V and 0 bases from J, with 16 bases in between. This CDR3 comprises 16 residues. Germline V gene data show CDR1 as SGHVS and CDR2 as FQNEAQ. In DNA form, the CDR3 reads TGTGCCAGCAGAACTCTCCGGGGAGCTAGCACAGATACGCAGTATTTT. It specifies CASRTLRGASTDTQYF.